These T cell receptor beta chains were read from a single sample in a study of T cell responses to AZD1222 COVID-19 vaccine. The assay was immunoSEQ multiplex PCR, and TCRdb's table has in-frame clones only and misses some. The sample lists 200,000 to 250,000 clones; 90% to 95% were seen once. The sequences come from peripheral blood, collected on day 0 of MenACWY control vaccination. The source is an adult in good health. Each CDR3 is given without its conserved first and last residue. A D gene is named only where the DNA matches it firmly. Size values are once, few and many counts, or a class for expanded clones, and some rows have none.

d_call j_call clone_size v_call cdr3_aa
- TRBJ1-5 once TRBV19 ASSIGAYQPQH
- TRBJ1-2 - TRBV7-2 ASSLAGGPNYGYT
- TRBJ1-6 - TRBV6-5 ASGPGPRPLH
- TRBJ2-2 once TRBV2 ASIWRLNTGELF
- TRBJ2-5 - TRBV9 ASSPSGLPQETQY
- TRBJ2-7 - TRBV12-3/TRBV12-4 ASSLRADGEQY
TRBD1 TRBJ2-3 once TRBV9 ASSPRQGSTDTQY
- TRBJ2-7 - TRBV7-9 ASSLGGSAYEQY
- TRBJ1-1 - TRBV10-3 AISESVGGNTEAF
- TRBJ1-5 - TRBV7-7 ASSPRSTVLWTQH
- TRBJ1-1 - TRBV24-1 ATSDGRQDRSTEAF
- TRBJ1-1 - TRBV3-1/TRBV3-2 ASSQVEGRRAF
- TRBJ1-1 - TRBV19 ASSFGETFKAF
TRBD1 TRBJ1-5 - TRBV19 ASNRPGGGNQPQH
- TRBJ2-3 - TRBV15 ATSRFTDTQY
- TRBJ2-1 - TRBV24-1 ATSAGGQNEQF
- TRBJ1-2 - TRBV29-1 SVQGIDYGYT
TRBD2 TRBJ2-5 - TRBV12-5 ASGLAPGTLAGPQETQY
- TRBJ1-1 - TRBV30 AWSVSAEAF
- TRBJ1-4 - TRBV3-1/TRBV3-2 ASSQDPREREKLF
TRBD1 TRBJ1-1 - TRBV2 AGGTERTEAF
- TRBJ2-1 - TRBV7-9 ASSLDLTTRLRAYNEQF
- TRBJ2-1 - TRBV7-9 ASSLLSGSSQNEQF
- TRBJ1-4 - TRBV11-2 ASRSNEKLF
- TRBJ1-6 few TRBV9 ASSVDSLGRPLH
- TRBJ2-5 - TRBV11-3 ASSPTGNAETQY
- TRBJ2-3 - TRBV19 ASSMGARWVTDTQY
- TRBJ1-5 few TRBV19 ASRPRDRPNQPQH
- TRBJ1-1 - TRBV28 ASWGNTEAF
TRBD1 TRBJ1-2 - TRBV5-5 ASSLAGQDYGYT
- TRBJ1-2 - TRBV5-1 ASSPTDYGYT
- TRBJ1-5 once TRBV24-1 ATSGTGNQPQH